The 18 T cell receptor beta chains reported below all come from one sample, sequenced in a study of CD8 T cells in ankylosing spondylitis. TCRdb reprocessed the 5' RACE reads with MiXCR, giving one entry per CDR3 protein. The profile shows about 340,000 distinct CDR3 sequences, under 15% of them singletons. Sequenced material: blood, either unsorted or a sorted T cell fraction (not recorded which). Receptors originate from a male donor with ankylosing spondylitis or in good health (not recorded which).

This clonotype has just a few counts. This chain connects TRBV20-1 to TRBJ2-7, with D maybe TRBD2 (6 bases). Germline assignment: CDR1 DFQATT and CDR2 SNEGSKA (reference sequence). V was pared by 3 bases and J by 5 bases, with 17 bases between. The CDR3 runs to 14 residues. The chain's CDR3 is CSASYGDSRDEQYF. CDR3 nucleotides: TGCAGTGCTAGCTATGGGGACTCCAGGGACGAGCAGTACTTC.

This clonotype was observed a handful of times. This chain uses TRBV5-1 with TRBJ2-7; D tentatively reads TRBD1 or TRBD2 (5 bases each). V dropped 5 bases and J dropped 5 bases, with 20 bases sitting between them. The CDR3 totals 15 residues. Germline values: CDR1 SGHRS, CDR2 YFSETQ. The CDR3 DNA reads as TGCGCCAGCAGTATCGCCCAACCAGGGAGAGACGAGCAGTACTTC. It is translated as CASSIAQPGRDEQYF. The full variable domain, completed using reference TRBV5-1 and TRBJ2-7, is KAGVTQTPRYLIKTRGQQVTLSCSPISGHRSVSWYQQTPGQGLQFLFEYFSETQRNKGNFPGRFSGRQFSNSRSEMNVSTLELGDSALYLCASSIAQPGRDEQYFGPGTRLTVT.

This clonotype showed up just a few times. At one end, the junction sequence differs from germline, possibly due to a read error. The chain couples TRBV12-3 or TRBV12-4 to TRBJ1-5, with a weak D call TRBD1 (5 bases). This CDR3 has 12 amino acids. The CDR3 DNA reads as TGTGCCAGCAGTTCGGGGATTCGAGGGGAATGGTTT. Translating it yields CASSSGIRGEWF.

A few counts support this clonotype. This chain connects TRBV5-1 to TRBJ2-5, with 12 bases matching TRBD1. The J segment lost 5 bases and the V segment lost 0 bases, leaving 2 bases of the junction unmatched. CDR1 and CDR2 (germline): SGHRS, YFSETQ. The CDR3 runs to 15 residues. The CDR3 nucleotides are TGCGCCAGCAGCTTGGAGGGACAGGGGGCCGAGACCCAGTACTTC. Translating gives CASSLEGQGAETQYF.

There are many counts of this clonotype. The chain carries TRBV4-1 and TRBJ2-1, with TRBD1 matching 7 bases. The CDR3 covers 12 residues. V dropped 0 bases and J dropped 12; count of bases not matched to a gene: 2. CDR1 is MGHRA and CDR2 is YSYEKL in the germline V gene. CDR3 sequence (DNA): TGCGCCAGCAGCCAAGATAGGACAGGGCAGTTCTTC. Amino acids: CASSQDRTGQFF.

The chain has TRBV30 and TRBJ1-1, with D hard to call. The CDR3 has 12 residues. V was trimmed by 0 bases and J by 6 bases, leaving 8 bases between them. Germline lookup yields CDR1 GTSNPN and CDR2 SVGIG (reference sequence). In DNA, the CDR3 is TGTGCCTGGAGTGTACGGCAGGCTGAAGCTTTCTTT. It specifies CAWSVRQAEAFF.

This clonotype was observed a handful of times. The V call is TRBV11-2, the J call TRBJ1-5; TRBD1 matches at 8 bases. CDR3 length: 14 residues. CDR1 and CDR2 (germline): SGHAT, FQNNGV. Losses at the gene ends were 5 bases for V and 7 bases for J; bases not matched to a gene: 7. DNA of the CDR3: TGTGCCAGCAGCACAGGGGGTGGAGGGCAGCCCCAGCATTTT. Its translation: CASSTGGGGQPQHF.

The V and J genes are TRBV5-1 and TRBJ1-4; 12 bases map to TRBD1. The CDR3 consists of 18 residues. V lost 7 bases to trimming and J lost 0 bases; unmatched junction nucleotides: 10. CDR1 is SGHRS and CDR2 is YFSETQ in the germline V gene. CDR3 nucleotides: TGCGCCAGCCGGAACCGGGACAGGGGGCCCCCAACTAATGAAAAACTGTTTTTT. Translated: CASRNRDRGPPTNEKLFF.

This clonotype showed up many times. This chain connects TRBV6-5 to TRBJ1-1; TRBD1 is a possible D gene (5 bases). This CDR3 contains 16 residues. V was cut by 2 bases and J by 1 base, with 14 bases left in between. Germline loops: CDR1 MNHEY, CDR2 SVGAGI. CDR3 protein: CASSYDWGRRNTEAFF. CDR3 in DNA: TGTGCCAGCAGTTACGATTGGGGGAGGAGGAACACTGAAGCTTTCTTT.

The rearrangement uses TRBV5-5 and TRBJ2-5; 10 bases line up with TRBD2. Looked up from germline, CDR1 is SGHKS and CDR2 is YYEKEE (reference sequence). CDR3 length: 18 residues. With 2 bases clipped from V and 2 bases from J, the junction kept 12 bases outside the gene matches. The CDR3 DNA follows: TGTGCCAGCAGCTTCGGGATAGCGGGAGGATGGGGACAAGAGACCCAGTACTTC. Translated: CASSFGIAGGWGQETQYF.

This rearrangement joins TRBV5-1 to TRBJ2-3; TRBD1 agrees at 11 bases. CDR1 is SGHRS and CDR2 is YFSETQ in the germline V gene. The V and J ends lost 4 bases and 6 bases, in that order; junction bases with no gene match: 10. This CDR3 region has 16 residues. In DNA, the CDR3 is TGCGCCAGCAGCCCCAGGACAGGGGGCTTAGAGGATACGCAGTATTTT. Residues: CASSPRTGGLEDTQYF.

The chain joins TRBV13 to TRBJ2-7, with D perhaps assigned TRBD1 or TRBD2 (5 bases each). This CDR3 comprises 14 residues. The V and J ends lost 8 bases and 3 bases respectively, with 17 bases between them. Germline loops: CDR1 PRHDT, CDR2 FYEKMQ (reference sequence). CDR3 protein: CASQKRDVNYEQYF. DNA for the CDR3: TGTGCCAGCCAGAAACGGGACGTGAACTACGAGCAGTACTTC.

This sequence joins TRBV20-1 and TRBJ2-5, with D possibly being TRBD1 (5 bases). Germline V gene data show CDR1 as DFQATT and CDR2 as SNEGSKA (reference sequence). Trimming pared 5 bases from V and 1 base from J, leaving 8 bases between. The CDR3 has 12 amino acids. The CDR3 sequence: CSALDSQETQYF. CDR3 DNA: TGCAGTGCTTTAGACAGCCAAGAGACCCAGTACTTC.

The chain combines TRBV7-9 with TRBJ2-3; D uncertain. V was cut by 7 bases and J by 1 base, with 6 bases left in between. Per germline, CDR1 SEHNR and CDR2 FQNEAQ (reference sequence). The CDR3 consists of 12 residues. CDR3 nucleotides: TGTGCCAGCATGAAAGGCACAGATACGCAGTATTTT. It encodes CASMKGTDTQYF. The entire variable domain, with the rest obtained from reference TRBV7-9 and TRBJ2-3, is as follows: DTGVSQNPRHKITKRGQNVTFRCDPISEHNRLYWYRQTLGQGPEFLTYFQNEAQLEKSRLLSDRFSAERPKGSFSTLEIQRTEQGDSAMYLCASMKGTDTQYFGPGTRLTVL.

J is TRBJ2-1 and V is TRBV4-1, with TRBD2 identical over 10 bases. Germline-derived CDR1 and CDR2 are MGHRA and YSYEKL. Germline trimming cut 1 base from V and 1 base from J; bases unmatched to any gene: 7. The CDR3 is made up of 18 amino acids. CDR3 DNA sequence: TGCGCCAGCAGCCAAGGGGCTAGCGGGGGAGGGTCCTACAATGAGCAGTTCTTC. It specifies CASSQGASGGGSYNEQFF.

This clonotype has only a few counts. The chain links TRBV6-2 or TRBV6-3 to TRBJ2-5; D may match TRBD1 or TRBD2 (5 bases each). Per germline, CDR1 MNHEY and CDR2 SVGEGT. V lost 0 bases to trimming and J lost 5 bases, with 16 bases between them. This CDR3 has 16 amino acids. As DNA, the CDR3 is TGTGCCAGCAGTTACTCCGTCGTGGGGGAGTTCGAGACCCAGTACTTC. Protein product: CASSYSVVGEFETQYF.

In this sample, this clonotype turned up a few times. The V gene is TRBV3-1, the J gene TRBJ2-1; 7 positions match TRBD2. The length of the CDR3 is 16 residues. Germline V CDR1 and CDR2: LGHDT, YNNKEL (reference sequence). V shed 4 bases and J 0 bases; nucleotides not matched to a gene: 6. CDR3 loop: CASSPSPGGSYNEQFF. CDR3 in DNA: TGTGCCAGCAGCCCGTCGCCGGGAGGCTCCTACAATGAGCAGTTCTTC.

This clonotype was picked up a small number of times. This chain links TRBV20-1 with TRBJ2-7, with 10 bases that match TRBD1. V lost 6 bases and J lost 7; bases outside the gene matches: 15. This CDR3 region has 15 residues. Germline CDR1 DFQATT, CDR2 SNEGSKA (reference sequence). CDR3 residues: CSAASRGTGAGEQYF. The DNA for the CDR3 is TGCAGTGCCGCTTCCAGGGGGACAGGGGCGGGGGAGCAGTACTTC.